Listed below are T cell receptor beta chains from one sample, sequenced in a study of resident and recirculating memory T cells in vitiligo. Assay: immunoSEQ multiplex PCR; the TCRdb copy retains only in-frame clones and omits some. The sample records roughly 40,000 clones, around 90% being singletons. Sequencing was performed on blood. All receptors derive from a male donor with vitiligo. The CDR3 runs from the conserved cysteine through the conserved F or W. The order of the fields is clone size, J gene, V gene, D gene, CDR3 protein, CDR3 DNA. A D gene is named only where the DNA matches it firmly. Not all rows give a size; the values are once, few, many and, for expanded clones, a class.

clone_size: NA; j_call: TRBJ1-2; v_call: TRBV27; d_call: NA; cdr3_aa: CASSFGTNYGYTF; cdr3_nt: TGTGCCAGCAGCTTTGGCACAAACTATGGCTACACCTTC
clone_size: NA; j_call: TRBJ1-1; v_call: TRBV27; d_call: NA; cdr3_aa: CASSLTTQGNTEAFF; cdr3_nt: TGTGCCAGCAGTTTAACCACACAGGGGAACACTGAAGCTTTCTTT
clone_size: NA; j_call: TRBJ2-7; v_call: TRBV9; d_call: TRBD2; cdr3_aa: CASSRGGASYEQYF; cdr3_nt: TGTGCCAGCAGCCGGGGAGGGGCCTCCTACGAGCAGTACTTC
clone_size: NA; j_call: TRBJ2-1; v_call: TRBV11-2; d_call: NA; cdr3_aa: CASSLANNKYNEQFF; cdr3_nt: TGTGCCAGCAGCTTAGCGAACAATAAATACAATGAGCAGTTCTTC
clone_size: once; j_call: TRBJ2-7; v_call: TRBV4-1; d_call: NA; cdr3_aa: CASSQDGGAYEQYF; cdr3_nt: TGCGCCAGCAGCCAAGATGGGGGCGCCTACGAGCAGTACTTC
clone_size: NA; j_call: TRBJ2-4; v_call: TRBV7-2; d_call: NA; cdr3_aa: CASSPSTGTRLDF; cdr3_nt: TGTGCCAGCAGCCCATCCACGGGAACCCGGTTGGACTTC
clone_size: NA; j_call: TRBJ2-7; v_call: TRBV6-6; d_call: NA; cdr3_aa: CACSGGTMREQYF; cdr3_nt: TGTGCCTGTTCCGGGGGAACAATGCGTGAGCAGTACTTC
clone_size: NA; j_call: TRBJ2-7; v_call: TRBV21-1; d_call: NA; cdr3_aa: CASSTRAGPYEQYF; cdr3_nt: TGTGCCAGCAGCACTAGGGCGGGTCCTTACGAGCAGTACTTC
clone_size: NA; j_call: TRBJ2-5; v_call: TRBV30; d_call: NA; cdr3_aa: CAWSVAETQYF; cdr3_nt: TGTGCCTGGAGTGTAGCCGAGACCCAGTACTTC
clone_size: NA; j_call: TRBJ2-7; v_call: TRBV6-6; d_call: TRBD2; cdr3_aa: CASRPSGGNYEQYF; cdr3_nt: TGTGCCAGCAGACCTAGCGGGGGAAACTACGAGCAGTACTTC
clone_size: NA; j_call: TRBJ1-1; v_call: TRBV6-5; d_call: NA; cdr3_aa: CASRTLIRGSEAFF; cdr3_nt: TGTGCCAGCAGAACCCTCATTAGGGGGTCGGAAGCTTTCTTT
clone_size: NA; j_call: TRBJ2-3; v_call: TRBV5-1; d_call: NA; cdr3_aa: CASSLSRGASPSTDTQYF; cdr3_nt: TGCGCCAGCAGCCTCTCCCGGGGGGCTAGCCCCAGCACAGATACGCAGTATTTT
clone_size: NA; j_call: TRBJ1-6; v_call: TRBV7-6; d_call: TRBD1; cdr3_aa: CASSLGTASNSPLHF; cdr3_nt: TGTGCCAGCAGCTTGGGGACAGCCTCGAATTCACCCCTCCACTTT
clone_size: NA; j_call: TRBJ1-5; v_call: TRBV19; d_call: NA; cdr3_aa: CASSSLSGDVNQPQHF; cdr3_nt: TGTGCCAGTAGTAGCCTATCGGGGGACGTCAATCAGCCCCAGCATTTT
clone_size: NA; j_call: TRBJ2-5; v_call: TRBV19; d_call: TRBD1; cdr3_aa: CASSARGTGVAAQYF; cdr3_nt: TGTGCCAGTAGTGCACGAGGGACAGGGGTCGCGGCCCAGTACTTC
clone_size: NA; j_call: TRBJ1-5; v_call: TRBV2; d_call: NA; cdr3_aa: CASRGTSGWGYSNQPQHF; cdr3_nt: TGTGCCAGCAGGGGAACATCAGGGTGGGGCTATAGCAATCAGCCCCAGCATTTT
clone_size: NA; j_call: TRBJ2-4; v_call: TRBV4-2; d_call: TRBD1; cdr3_aa: CASSPRDRVSEGDIQYF; cdr3_nt: TGTGCCAGCAGCCCCCGGGACAGGGTTTCGGAAGGAGACATTCAGTACTTC
clone_size: NA; j_call: TRBJ1-2; v_call: TRBV7-9; d_call: NA; cdr3_aa: CASSLIGGYTF; cdr3_nt: TGTGCCAGCAGCTTAATCGGTGGCTACACCTTC
clone_size: NA; j_call: TRBJ2-5; v_call: TRBV6-6; d_call: TRBD1; cdr3_aa: CASSSAGGWETQYF; cdr3_nt: TGTGCCAGCAGTTCCGCAGGGGGCTGGGAGACCCAGTACTTC